The subject of this entry is one T cell receptor beta chain. Its target is unknown. Trimming took 1 base from V and 1 from J, leaving 10 bases between them. Per the germline V gene, CDR1 is GTSNPN and CDR2 is SVGIG (reference sequence). This CDR3 has 14 amino acids. This record comes from a study of cytomegalovirus exposure and HLA in healthy donors. Notes on the study in general: As was reported, the HLA-A and HLA-B alleles of most subjects were accurately predicted from TCR beta sequences. Only CMV serostatus was available as immune exposure information. According to an earlier analysis, most TCR beta V segments yielded productive rearrangements about 87% or about 30% of the time. Certain sequence variants were highly shared and formed a cluster, and this cluster was likely a sequencing artifact.

Primers for the PCR totalled 60 Vbeta and 13 Jbeta. Profiling relied on immunoSEQ multiplex PCR, and the TCRdb table lists in-frame clones only, not all of them. The sample holds about 150,000 clones, around two thirds seen once. Specimen: PBMCs. This chain uses TRBV30 with TRBJ2-5, with a tentative D call TRBD2 (5 bases). The sequence was obtained from a man aged 25 to 40 in good health and CMV-seropositive. The CDR3: CAWSEASIQETQYF. The CDR3 DNA is TGTGCCTGGAGTGAAGCTAGCATCCAAGAGACCCAGTACTTC.